This T cell receptor beta chain appears in the sequencing data of a study of identical twins. Each CDR3 protein is one row after TCRdb ran MiXCR on the 5' RACE reads. The sample carries 510,000 or so distinct CDR3 sequences, 13% to 15% recorded once. The germline V gene encodes CDR1 SGHRS and CDR2 YFSETQ. V lost 3 bases to trimming and J lost 9 bases, with 12 bases between them. This CDR3 contains 13 residues. This clonotype has ten or more counts. Its target is unknown. Study results and limitations: Models predicted too little out-of-frame TCR alpha sharing in monozygotic twins. An excess of low generation probability was shown by twin-shared out-of-frame alpha sequences. Abundant cord blood beta clonotypes carried fewer insertions; memory repertoires showed none. Invariant MAIT and iNKT cells may have partly biased zero-insertion analyses.

These data also featured in a second study, about yellow fever vaccine responses in identical twins.

This receptor was identified in a young woman in good health. Input material: CD4+ T cells sorted from blood. J is TRBJ2-2 and V is TRBV5-1; D unresolved. CDR3 sequence: CASSYSDSWELFF. The CDR3 DNA follows: TGCGCCAGCAGCTATTCCGACTCCTGGGAGCTGTTTTTT.